This T cell receptor (beta chain) was identified during a study of Graves' ophthalmopathy and Graves' hyperthyroidism. Patients in the hyperthyroidism group, adults aged 18 to 65, were newly diagnosed, under 2 months' duration. Clinicians made diagnoses from clinical symptoms, serum thyroxine, TRAb, thyroid ultrasound and orbital computed tomography. Trimming removed 0 bases at V and 11 bases at J, with 10 bases between. Germline V gene sequence: CDR1 MGHRA, CDR2 YSYEKL. The CDR3 runs 12 residues. The TCR beta CDR3 regions underwent amplification from RNA transcripts. Following a first-round RT-PCR that used HTBI primers, a second-round multiplex PCR was carried out. TCRdb processed the multiplex PCR reads anew with MiXCR; each CDR3 protein has one entry. The table has about 1.2 million distinct CDR3 sequences, about two fifths seen once. Regarding the study as a whole: A majority of expanded thyroid clonotypes exceeding 0.001 frequency were likewise present in blood. A classifier, a 13-signature model, separated ophthalmopathy from stable hyperthyroidism with 85% to 90% sensitivity and roughly 80% specificity.

With respect to this clonotype: Its antigen is unidentified.

This clonotype was obtained from an adult man with Graves' hyperthyroidism. This chain joins TRBV4-1 and TRBJ1-1; tentative D call: TRBD1 (5 bases). Sequencing was performed on peripheral blood or thyroid tissue (not recorded which). In DNA, the CDR3 is TGCGCCAGCAGCCAAGATAGGGGTGACGCTTTCTTT. This translates into CASSQDRGDAFF.